The rows below give T cell receptor beta chains drawn from one sample of a study of shared clonotypes between healthy human individuals. This table comes from immunoSEQ multiplex PCR, and its TCRdb copy is limited to in-frame clones, with some not included. The sample has about 680,000 clones, 92% seen once. The sample taken for sequencing was naive CD8+ T cells sorted from blood. These receptors were collected from a man aged 30 to 39 in good health. Both conserved end residues are part of each CDR3. A D gene is named only where the DNA matches it firmly. Size is stated for part of the rows, as once, few or many counts, or as a class when the clone is expanded.

size: NA
D: TRBD2
J: TRBJ2-3
V: TRBV6-6
DNA: TGTGCCGTCGGGGGGGAGGTCCCAGATACGCAGTATTTT
CDR3: CAVGGEVPDTQYF

size: NA
D: TRBD1
J: TRBJ2-7
V: TRBV27
DNA: TGTGCCAGCAGTTACGACAGGGCTACCTACGAGCAGTACTTC
CDR3: CASSYDRATYEQYF

size: once
D: TRBD1
J: TRBJ2-3
V: TRBV28
DNA: TGTGCCAGCAGTGGGGACAGGGGGAAGTATTTT
CDR3: CASSGDRGKYF

size: once
D: TRBD2
J: TRBJ2-7
V: TRBV7-9
DNA: TGTGCCGGAAAAATGGCGGGAGCCACCTACGAGCAGTACTTC
CDR3: CAGKMAGATYEQYF

size: NA
D: TRBD2
J: TRBJ2-7
V: TRBV11-2
DNA: TGTGCCAGCAGCTTAGGGACTAGCGGGATCTACGAGCAGTACTTC
CDR3: CASSLGTSGIYEQYF

size: NA
D: NA
J: TRBJ2-3
V: TRBV7-9
DNA: TGTGCCAGCAGCTACTACCCGGCCGGGCACCACGGGTCAGATACGCAGTATTTT
CDR3: CASSYYPAGHHGSDTQYF

size: NA
D: NA
J: TRBJ2-5
V: TRBV7-9
DNA: TGTGCCAGCAGCTTATTACCGGGATGGGAGACCCAGTACTTC
CDR3: CASSLLPGWETQYF

size: NA
D: TRBD2
J: TRBJ2-1
V: TRBV27
DNA: TGTGCCAGCAGTCTCCTATTAGCGGGGGGCTGGAATGAGCAGTTCTTC
CDR3: CASSLLLAGGWNEQFF

size: NA
D: NA
J: TRBJ2-1
V: TRBV5-6
DNA: TGTGCCAGCAGCTTGGGCGGGCAGTCATACAATGAGCAGTTCTTC
CDR3: CASSLGGQSYNEQFF

size: NA
D: TRBD2
J: TRBJ2-1
V: TRBV11-2
DNA: TGTGCCAGCAGCCAGACTAGCGGGAATGAGCAGTTCTTC
CDR3: CASSQTSGNEQFF

size: once
D: NA
J: TRBJ2-7
V: TRBV15
DNA: TGTGCCACCAGCAGAGTCAGGGGAACCTACGAGCAGTACTTC
CDR3: CATSRVRGTYEQYF

size: NA
D: NA
J: TRBJ2-1
V: TRBV4-3
DNA: TGCGCCAGCAGCCAAGATAAGGCGGGGAGCTCCTACAATGAGCAGTTCTTC
CDR3: CASSQDKAGSSYNEQFF

size: NA
D: NA
J: TRBJ2-2
V: TRBV6-5
DNA: TGTGCCAGTATAGGGTACACCGGGGAGCTGTTTTTT
CDR3: CASIGYTGELFF

size: NA
D: TRBD2
J: TRBJ2-1
V: TRBV10-3
DNA: TGTGCCATCGAAAGGACTAGCGGGAGTAATGAGCAGTTCTTC
CDR3: CAIERTSGSNEQFF

size: NA
D: TRBD2
J: TRBJ2-2
V: TRBV7-9
DNA: TGTGCCAGCAGTCCTAGCGGTTACACCGGGGAGCTGTTTTTT
CDR3: CASSPSGYTGELFF

size: NA
D: NA
J: TRBJ2-5
V: TRBV19
DNA: TGTGCAAATATAGGCCCTCTACAGCGGACCCAAGAGACCCAGTACTTC
CDR3: CANIGPLQRTQETQYF

size: NA
D: NA
J: TRBJ1-1
V: TRBV11-3
DNA: TGTGCCAGCAGCCCTGGGGCGCCGAACACTGAAGCTTTCTTT
CDR3: CASSPGAPNTEAFF

size: NA
D: TRBD2
J: TRBJ2-7
V: TRBV5-5
DNA: TGTGCCAGCAGCTCGCTCCCCGGGTCTAGCGGGATCGGCGAGCAGTACTTC
CDR3: CASSSLPGSSGIGEQYF

size: NA
D: TRBD2
J: TRBJ2-1
V: TRBV18
DNA: TGTGCCAGCTCACCACCGTCCGGGACTAGCAGATACAATGAGCAGTTCTTC
CDR3: CASSPPSGTSRYNEQFF

size: NA
D: TRBD1
J: TRBJ1-2
V: TRBV2
DNA: TGTGCCAGCAGTGATTACGGGCAGGGGGACTATGGCTACACCTTC
CDR3: CASSDYGQGDYGYTF

size: NA
D: NA
J: TRBJ2-5
V: TRBV29-1
DNA: TGCAGCGTTGTCGGCTTGAAAGAGACCCAGTACTTC
CDR3: CSVVGLKETQYF

size: NA
D: NA
J: TRBJ1-1
V: TRBV4-3
DNA: TGCGCCAGCAGCCAAGTCGAAGGGGGGAACACTGAAGCTTTCTTT
CDR3: CASSQVEGGNTEAFF

size: NA
D: TRBD2
J: TRBJ2-2
V: TRBV5-1
DNA: TGCGCCAGCAGCTCGTGGGCCCGGCTAGCGGGAGAAGAGGCCACCGGGGAGCTGTTTTTT
CDR3: CASSSWARLAGEEATGELFF

size: NA
D: NA
J: TRBJ1-2
V: TRBV7-2
DNA: TGTGCCAGCAGCTTAAATCTCGGGGTCGTGGCTAACTATGGCTACACCTTC
CDR3: CASSLNLGVVANYGYTF

size: NA
D: NA
J: TRBJ1-1
V: TRBV11-2
DNA: TGTGCCAGCAGCCTACGGCCCTGGGGCACTGAAGCTTTCTTT
CDR3: CASSLRPWGTEAFF

size: few
D: NA
J: TRBJ1-5
V: TRBV15
DNA: TGTGCCACCAGTTCCGATGGCAATCAGCCCCAGCATTTT
CDR3: CATSSDGNQPQHF

size: NA
D: NA
J: TRBJ2-1
V: TRBV7-9
DNA: TGTGCCAGCAGCTTAGGGCCAGCGGAGAGCTCCTACAATGAGCAGTTCTTC
CDR3: CASSLGPAESSYNEQFF

size: NA
D: TRBD2
J: TRBJ2-2
V: TRBV11-2
DNA: TGTGCCAGCAGCGCACCCCTCGGACTAGCGGGACCGAACACCGGGGAGCTGTTTTTT
CDR3: CASSAPLGLAGPNTGELFF

size: NA
D: NA
J: TRBJ2-7
V: TRBV9
DNA: TGTGCCAGCAGCGTAGGGGGGCCCAGCTACGAGCAGTACTTC
CDR3: CASSVGGPSYEQYF

size: NA
D: TRBD2
J: TRBJ2-1
V: TRBV10-2
DNA: TGCGCCAGCAGTCAGGGACTAGCGGGAGACGGATTTGAGCAGTTCTTC
CDR3: CASSQGLAGDGFEQFF

size: NA
D: TRBD2
J: TRBJ2-3
V: TRBV27
DNA: TGTGCCAGCAGTCCATACCCGGGACTAGCTACGGATACGCAGTATTTT
CDR3: CASSPYPGLATDTQYF

size: NA
D: TRBD2
J: TRBJ2-1
V: TRBV7-3
DNA: TGTGCCAGCAGCCTGGAAGGACTAGCGGGAGCCAATGAGCAGTTCTTC
CDR3: CASSLEGLAGANEQFF

size: NA
D: NA
J: TRBJ2-7
V: TRBV5-1
DNA: TGCGCCAGCAGCAGCCGGGACGAATACGAGCAGTACTTC
CDR3: CASSSRDEYEQYF

size: once
D: NA
J: TRBJ2-7
V: TRBV4-1
DNA: TGCGCCAGCAGCCAGGCGGGTCAGTCCTACGAGCAGTACTTC
CDR3: CASSQAGQSYEQYF

size: NA
D: TRBD2
J: TRBJ2-2
V: TRBV13
DNA: TGTGCCAGCAGCTCACAACGTGGACTAGCGGGCAACACCGGGGAGCTGTTTTTT
CDR3: CASSSQRGLAGNTGELFF

size: NA
D: TRBD2
J: TRBJ2-7
V: TRBV9
DNA: TGTGCCAGCAGCGGGACCGGGACTAGCGGAACCTACGAGCAGTACTTC
CDR3: CASSGTGTSGTYEQYF

size: NA
D: TRBD2
J: TRBJ2-1
V: TRBV11-3
DNA: TGTGCCAGCAGCTTTGGGCCCTTTACTAGCGAAGATTACAATGAGCAGTTCTTC
CDR3: CASSFGPFTSEDYNEQFF

size: NA
D: NA
J: TRBJ2-1
V: TRBV4-1
DNA: TGCGCCAGCAGCCAATACCCCGAAAACTCCTACAATGAGCAGTTCTTC
CDR3: CASSQYPENSYNEQFF

size: NA
D: TRBD2
J: TRBJ2-1
V: TRBV2
DNA: TGTGCCAGCAGTCCCGACCCCCTAGCGGAGGTAGTCTTC
CDR3: CASSPDPLAEVVF

size: NA
D: TRBD2
J: TRBJ2-1
V: TRBV10-3
DNA: TGTGCCATCAGTGACGATAGCGGGCTGAACAATGAGCAGTTCTTC
CDR3: CAISDDSGLNNEQFF